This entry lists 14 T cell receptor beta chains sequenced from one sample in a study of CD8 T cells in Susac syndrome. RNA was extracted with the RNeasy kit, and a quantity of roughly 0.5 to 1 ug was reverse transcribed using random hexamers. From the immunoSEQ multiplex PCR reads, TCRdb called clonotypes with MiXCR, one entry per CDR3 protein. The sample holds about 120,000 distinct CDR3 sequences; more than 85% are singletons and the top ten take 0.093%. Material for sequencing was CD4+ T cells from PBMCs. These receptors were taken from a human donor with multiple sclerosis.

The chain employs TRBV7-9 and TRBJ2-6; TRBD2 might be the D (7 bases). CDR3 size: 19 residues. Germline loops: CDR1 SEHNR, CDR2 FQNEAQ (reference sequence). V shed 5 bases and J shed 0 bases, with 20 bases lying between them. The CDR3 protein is CASSGNGEGVLSGANVLTF. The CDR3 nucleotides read TGTGCCAGCAGCGGGAACGGGGAGGGGGTCCTCTCTGGGGCCAACGTCCTGACTTTC.

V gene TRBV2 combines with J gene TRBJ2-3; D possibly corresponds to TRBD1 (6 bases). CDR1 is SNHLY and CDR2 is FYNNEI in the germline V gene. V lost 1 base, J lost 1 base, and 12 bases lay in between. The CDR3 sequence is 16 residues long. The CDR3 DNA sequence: TGTGCCAGCAGTGAAGTAGGGGACACGCGCACAGATACGCAGTATTTT. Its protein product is CASSEVGDTRTDTQYF.

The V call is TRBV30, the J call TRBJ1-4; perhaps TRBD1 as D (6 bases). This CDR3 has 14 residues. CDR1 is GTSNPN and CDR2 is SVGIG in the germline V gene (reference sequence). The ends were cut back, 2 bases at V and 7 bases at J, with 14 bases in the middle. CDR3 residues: CAWSTTGWSEKLFF. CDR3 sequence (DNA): TGTGCCTGGAGTACCACAGGGTGGAGTGAAAAACTGTTTTTT.

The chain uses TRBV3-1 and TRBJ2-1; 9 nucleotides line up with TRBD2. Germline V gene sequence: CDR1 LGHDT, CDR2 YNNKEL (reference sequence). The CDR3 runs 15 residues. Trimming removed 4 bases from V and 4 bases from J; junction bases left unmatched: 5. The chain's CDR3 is CASSPRTSEYNEQFF. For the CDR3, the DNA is TGTGCCAGCAGCCCCCGGACTAGCGAGTACAATGAGCAGTTCTTC.

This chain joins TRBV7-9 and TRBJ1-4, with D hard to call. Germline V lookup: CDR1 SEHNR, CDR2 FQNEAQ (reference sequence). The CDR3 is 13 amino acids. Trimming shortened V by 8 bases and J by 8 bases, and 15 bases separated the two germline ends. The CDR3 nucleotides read TGTGCCAGCCGCCCTACCGGGATGGAAAAACTGTTTTTT. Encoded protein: CASRPTGMEKLFF.

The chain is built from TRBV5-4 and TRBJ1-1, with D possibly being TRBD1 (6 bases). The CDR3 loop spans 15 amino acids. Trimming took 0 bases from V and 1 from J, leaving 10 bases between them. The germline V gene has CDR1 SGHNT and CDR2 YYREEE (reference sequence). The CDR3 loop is CASSLAGEGNTEAFF. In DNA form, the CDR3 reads TGTGCCAGCAGCTTGGCAGGGGAGGGGAACACTGAAGCTTTCTTT.

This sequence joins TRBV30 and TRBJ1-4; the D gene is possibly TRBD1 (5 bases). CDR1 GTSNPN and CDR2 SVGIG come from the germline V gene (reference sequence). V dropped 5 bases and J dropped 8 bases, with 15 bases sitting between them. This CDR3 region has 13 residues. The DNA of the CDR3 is TGTGCCTGGGCCCAGGGAGTGGAGGAAAAACTGTTTTTT. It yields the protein CAWAQGVEEKLFF.

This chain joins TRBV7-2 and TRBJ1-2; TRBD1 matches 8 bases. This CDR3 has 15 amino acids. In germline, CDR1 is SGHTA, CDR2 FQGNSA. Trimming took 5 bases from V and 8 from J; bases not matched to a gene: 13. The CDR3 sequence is CASSPRTGNREGYTF. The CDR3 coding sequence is TGTGCCAGCAGCCCCCGGACAGGGAATCGGGAAGGCTACACCTTC.

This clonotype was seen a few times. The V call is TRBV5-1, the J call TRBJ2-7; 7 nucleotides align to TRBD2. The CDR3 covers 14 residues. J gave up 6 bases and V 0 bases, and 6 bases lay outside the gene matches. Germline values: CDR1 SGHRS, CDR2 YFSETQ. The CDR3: CASSLDGGNSEQYF. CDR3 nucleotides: TGCGCCAGCAGCTTGGACGGGGGGAATTCCGAGCAGTACTTC.

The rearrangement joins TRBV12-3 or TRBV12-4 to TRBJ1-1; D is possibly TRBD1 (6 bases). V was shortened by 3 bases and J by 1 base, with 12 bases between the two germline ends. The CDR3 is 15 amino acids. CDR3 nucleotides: TGTGCCAGCAGTTTCCCGACAGGACAGAACACTGAAGCTTTCTTT. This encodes CASSFPTGQNTEAFF.

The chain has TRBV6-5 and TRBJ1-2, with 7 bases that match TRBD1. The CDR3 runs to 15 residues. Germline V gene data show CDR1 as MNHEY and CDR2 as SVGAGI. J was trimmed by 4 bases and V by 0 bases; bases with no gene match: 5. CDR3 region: CASSYSTGLTYGYTF. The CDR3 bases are TGTGCCAGCAGTTACTCGACAGGGCTTACCTATGGCTACACCTTC.

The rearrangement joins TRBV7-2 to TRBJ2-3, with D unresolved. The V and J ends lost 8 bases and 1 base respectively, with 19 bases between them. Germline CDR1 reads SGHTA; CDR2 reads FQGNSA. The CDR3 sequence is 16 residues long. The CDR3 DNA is TGTGCCAGCGACTCCATTCGGGCCCGTGGCACAGATACGCAGTATTTT. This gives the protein CASDSIRARGTDTQYF.

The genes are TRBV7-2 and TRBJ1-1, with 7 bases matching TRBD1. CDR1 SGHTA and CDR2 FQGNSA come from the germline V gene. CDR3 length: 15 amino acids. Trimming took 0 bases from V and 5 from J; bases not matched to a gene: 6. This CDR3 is CASSLAAGGVTEAFF. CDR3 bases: TGTGCCAGCAGCTTAGCGGCAGGGGGAGTAACTGAAGCTTTCTTT.

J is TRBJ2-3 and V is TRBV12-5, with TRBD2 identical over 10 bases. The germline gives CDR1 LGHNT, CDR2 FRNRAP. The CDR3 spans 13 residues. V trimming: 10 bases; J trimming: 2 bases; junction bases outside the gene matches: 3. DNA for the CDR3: TGTGCTAATACTAGCGGGGCCACAGATACGCAGTATTTT. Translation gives CANTSGATDTQYF.